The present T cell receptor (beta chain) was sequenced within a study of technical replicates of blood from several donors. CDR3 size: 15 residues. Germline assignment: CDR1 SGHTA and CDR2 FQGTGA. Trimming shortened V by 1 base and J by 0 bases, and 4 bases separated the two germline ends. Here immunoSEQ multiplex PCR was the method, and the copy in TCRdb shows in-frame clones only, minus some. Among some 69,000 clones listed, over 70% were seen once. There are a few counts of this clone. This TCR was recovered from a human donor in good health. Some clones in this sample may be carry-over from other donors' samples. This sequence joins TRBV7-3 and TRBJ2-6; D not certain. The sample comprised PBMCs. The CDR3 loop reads CASSLRHSGANVLTF. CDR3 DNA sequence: TGTGCCAGCAGCTTAAGGCACTCTGGGGCCAACGTCCTGACTTTC.